The clone carrying this T cell receptor (beta chain) was counted many times. A universal primer site was incorporated via template switching, and the cDNA contained unique molecular identifiers. MiXCR, applied by TCRdb to the 5' RACE reads, yields one record per CDR3 protein. The data hold 200,000 to 250,000 distinct CDR3 sequences, with 6.5% observed a single time. This sample stems from a study of identical twins. Each donor (without exception) was a healthy Caucasian. These same data were also listed under a study on T cells expressing NK-cell markers. This second report adds: Top CD8+ clonotypes included the dominant CD3+CD56+NKG2C+ clonotypes in several donors.

The TCR sequence derives from a woman aged 18-35 years in good health. Material: CD8+ T cells sorted from blood.

The CDR3 region is CASRRRYEQYF. The DNA of the CDR3 is TGTGCCAGCAGACGGAGGTACGAGCAGTACTTC. V and J are TRBV12-3 or TRBV12-4 and TRBJ2-7; TRBD2 might be the D (5 bases). V gave up 6 bases and J gave up 4 bases, with 7 bases separating them. The CDR3 runs 11 residues.